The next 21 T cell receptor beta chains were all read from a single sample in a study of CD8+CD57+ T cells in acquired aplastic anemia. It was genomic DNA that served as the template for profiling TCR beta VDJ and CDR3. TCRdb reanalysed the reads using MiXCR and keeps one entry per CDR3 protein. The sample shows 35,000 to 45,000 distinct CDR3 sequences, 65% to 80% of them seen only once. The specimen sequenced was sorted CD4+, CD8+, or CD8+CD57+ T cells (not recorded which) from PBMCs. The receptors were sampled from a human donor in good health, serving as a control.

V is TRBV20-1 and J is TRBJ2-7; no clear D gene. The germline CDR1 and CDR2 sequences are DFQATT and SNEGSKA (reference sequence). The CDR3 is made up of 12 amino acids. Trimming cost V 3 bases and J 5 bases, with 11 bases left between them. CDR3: CSASVPRNEQYF. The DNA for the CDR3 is TGCAGTGCTAGCGTACCTCGGAACGAGCAGTACTTC.

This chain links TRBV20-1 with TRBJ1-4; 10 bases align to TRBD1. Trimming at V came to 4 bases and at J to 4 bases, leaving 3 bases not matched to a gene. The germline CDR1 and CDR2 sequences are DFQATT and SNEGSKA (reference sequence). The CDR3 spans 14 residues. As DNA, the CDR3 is TGCAGTGCTACCGGGACAGGGGTTAATGAAAAACTGTTTTTT. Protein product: CSATGTGVNEKLFF.

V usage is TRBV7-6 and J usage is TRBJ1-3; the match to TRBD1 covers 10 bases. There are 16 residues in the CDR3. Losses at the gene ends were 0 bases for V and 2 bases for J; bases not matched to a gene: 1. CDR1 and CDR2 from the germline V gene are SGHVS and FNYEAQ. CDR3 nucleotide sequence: TGTGCCAGCAGCTTAGCAGGGACAGGGGCTGGAAACACCATATATTTT. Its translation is CASSLAGTGAGNTIYF. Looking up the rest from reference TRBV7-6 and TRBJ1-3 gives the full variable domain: GAGVSQSPRYKVTKRGQDVALRCDPISGHVSLYWYRQALGQGPEFLTYFNYEAQQDKSGLPNDRFSAERPEGSISTLTIQRTEQRDSAMYRCASSLAGTGAGNTIYFGEGSWLTVV.

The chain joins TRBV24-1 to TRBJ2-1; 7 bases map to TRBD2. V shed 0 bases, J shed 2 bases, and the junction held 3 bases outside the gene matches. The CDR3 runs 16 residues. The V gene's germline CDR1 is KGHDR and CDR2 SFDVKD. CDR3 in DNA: TGTGCCACCAGTGATTTGCCTAGCGGTACCTACAATGAGCAGTTCTTC. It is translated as CATSDLPSGTYNEQFF.

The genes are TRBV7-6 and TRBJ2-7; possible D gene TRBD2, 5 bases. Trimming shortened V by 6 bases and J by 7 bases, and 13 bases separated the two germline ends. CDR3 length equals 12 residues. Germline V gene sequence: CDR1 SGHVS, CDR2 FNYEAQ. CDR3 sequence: CASRLATGEQYF. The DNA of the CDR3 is TGTGCCAGCAGACTGGCTACGGGGGAGCAGTACTTC.

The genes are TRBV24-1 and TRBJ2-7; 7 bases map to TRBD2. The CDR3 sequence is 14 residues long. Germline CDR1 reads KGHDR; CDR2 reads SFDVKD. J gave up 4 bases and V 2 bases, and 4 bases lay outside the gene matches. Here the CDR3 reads CATSDSSGLYEQYF. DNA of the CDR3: TGTGCCACCAGTGATTCCTCGGGACTATACGAGCAGTACTTC.

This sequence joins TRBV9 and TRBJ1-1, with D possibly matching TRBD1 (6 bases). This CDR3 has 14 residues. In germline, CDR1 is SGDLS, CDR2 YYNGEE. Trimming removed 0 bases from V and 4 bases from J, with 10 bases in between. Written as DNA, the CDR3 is TGTGCCAGCAGCGTAGAAGGGGGAAGCACTGAAGCTTTCTTT. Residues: CASSVEGGSTEAFF.

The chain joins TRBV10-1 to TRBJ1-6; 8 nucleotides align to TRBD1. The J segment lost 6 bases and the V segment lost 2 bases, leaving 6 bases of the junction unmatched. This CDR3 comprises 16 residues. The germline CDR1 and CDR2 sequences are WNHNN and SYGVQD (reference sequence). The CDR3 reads CASSETRQGSNSPLHF. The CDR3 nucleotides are TGCGCCAGCAGTGAGACCCGACAGGGGAGTAATTCACCCCTCCACTTT.

The chain's CDR3 is CSVQTGRVTYNEQFF. The CDR3, as DNA: TGCAGCGTGCAAACAGGCAGAGTAACCTACAATGAGCAGTTCTTC. This chain connects TRBV29-1 to TRBJ2-1; maybe TRBD1 (5 bases). Per the germline V gene, CDR1 is SQVTM and CDR2 is ANQGSEA. This CDR3 region has 15 residues. The germline V and J ends were trimmed by 6 bases and 2 bases, with 17 bases remaining between them.

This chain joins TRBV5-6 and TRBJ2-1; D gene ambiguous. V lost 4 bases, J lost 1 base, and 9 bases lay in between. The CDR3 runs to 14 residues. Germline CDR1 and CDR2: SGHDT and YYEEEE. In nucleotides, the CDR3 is TGTGCCAGCAGCCTCAGCGCATCCTACAATGAGCAGTTCTTC. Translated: CASSLSASYNEQFF.

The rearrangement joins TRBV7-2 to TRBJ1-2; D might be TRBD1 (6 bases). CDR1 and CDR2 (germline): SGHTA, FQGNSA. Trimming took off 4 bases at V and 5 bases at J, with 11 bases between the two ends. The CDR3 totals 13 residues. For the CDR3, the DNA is TGTGCCAGCAGCTCCACAGGGTTTTATGGCTACACCTTC. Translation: CASSSTGFYGYTF.

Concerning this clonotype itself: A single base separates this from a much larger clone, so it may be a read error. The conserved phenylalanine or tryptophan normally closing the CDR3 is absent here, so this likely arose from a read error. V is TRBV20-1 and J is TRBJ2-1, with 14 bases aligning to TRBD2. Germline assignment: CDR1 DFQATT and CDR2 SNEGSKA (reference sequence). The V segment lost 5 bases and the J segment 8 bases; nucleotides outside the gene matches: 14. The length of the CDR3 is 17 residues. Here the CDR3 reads CSARLAGGLRISDEQFL. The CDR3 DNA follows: TGCAGTGCTCGACTAGCGGGGGGGCTCCGAATTAGCGATGAGCAGTTCCTC.

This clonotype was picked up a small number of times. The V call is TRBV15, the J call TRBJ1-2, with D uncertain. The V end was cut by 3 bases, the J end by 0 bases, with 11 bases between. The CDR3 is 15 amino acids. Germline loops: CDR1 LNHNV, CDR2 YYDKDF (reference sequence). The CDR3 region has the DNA TGTGCCACCAGCAGGGAAGGGAAAGCTAACTATGGCTACACCTTC. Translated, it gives CATSREGKANYGYTF.

CDR3 amino acids: CATSDFGPQGNTIYF. In DNA form, the CDR3 reads TGTGCCACCAGTGATTTTGGGCCTCAAGGAAACACCATATATTTT. This chain links TRBV24-1 with TRBJ1-3; D is uncertain. V was trimmed by 1 base and J by 4 bases, leaving 10 bases between them. This CDR3 comprises 15 residues. CDR1 and CDR2 from the germline V gene are KGHDR and SFDVKD.

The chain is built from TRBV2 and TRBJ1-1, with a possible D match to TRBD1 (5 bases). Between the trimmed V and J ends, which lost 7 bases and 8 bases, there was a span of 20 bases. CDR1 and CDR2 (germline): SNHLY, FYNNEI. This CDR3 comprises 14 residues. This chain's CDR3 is CASIRGFNKGEAFF. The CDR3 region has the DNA TGTGCCAGCATACGGGGGTTTAATAAAGGGGAAGCTTTCTTT.

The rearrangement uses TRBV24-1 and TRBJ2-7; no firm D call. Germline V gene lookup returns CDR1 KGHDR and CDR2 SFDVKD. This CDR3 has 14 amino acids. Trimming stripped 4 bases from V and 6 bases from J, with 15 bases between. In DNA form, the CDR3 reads TGTGCCACCAGTGAATCGCGAGACGTCGGCGAGCAGTACTTC. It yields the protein CATSESRDVGEQYF.

As DNA, the CDR3 is TGTGCCATCAGTGAAAGTAGAGGGGGCCCGTACGAGCAGTACTTC. It translates to CAISESRGGPYEQYF. The chain is built from TRBV10-3 and TRBJ2-7; 7 bases are shared with TRBD1. V lost 3 bases to trimming and J lost 4 bases; unmatched junction nucleotides: 9. In germline, CDR1 is ENHRY, CDR2 SYGVKD. This CDR3 is built from 15 residues.

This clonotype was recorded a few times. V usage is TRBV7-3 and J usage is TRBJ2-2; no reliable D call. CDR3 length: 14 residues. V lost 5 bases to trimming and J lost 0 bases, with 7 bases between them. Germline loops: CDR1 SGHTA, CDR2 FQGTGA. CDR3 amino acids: CASSTRANTGELFF. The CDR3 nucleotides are TGTGCCAGCAGCACAAGGGCGAACACCGGGGAGCTGTTTTTT.

The CDR3 spells CASSTDSSELFF. The CDR3 DNA is TGTGCCAGCAGTACCGACAGCTCGGAACTGTTTTTT. The V gene is TRBV2, the J gene TRBJ1-4; possible D gene TRBD1, 5 bases. CDR1 SNHLY and CDR2 FYNNEI come from the germline V gene. Trimming shortened V by 5 bases and J by 12 bases, and 13 bases separated the two germline ends. The CDR3 is 12 amino acids.

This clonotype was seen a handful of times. The CDR3 loop reads CATSETGVPYGYTF. DNA for the CDR3: TGTGCCACCAGTGAGACAGGGGTACCCTATGGCTACACCTTC. This chain joins TRBV24-1 and TRBJ1-2; the match to TRBD1 covers 8 bases. V lost 4 bases to trimming and J lost 4 bases; unmatched junction nucleotides: 4. The germline CDR1 and CDR2 sequences are KGHDR and SFDVKD. The CDR3 is made up of 14 amino acids.

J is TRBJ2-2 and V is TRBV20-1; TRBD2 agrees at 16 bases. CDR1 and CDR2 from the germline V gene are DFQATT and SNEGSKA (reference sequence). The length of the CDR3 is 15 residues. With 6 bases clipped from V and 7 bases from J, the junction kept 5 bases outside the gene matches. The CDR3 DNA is TGCAGTGCAGGGACTAGCGGGGGGGCTAACGGGGAGCTGTTTTTT. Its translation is CSAGTSGGANGELFF.